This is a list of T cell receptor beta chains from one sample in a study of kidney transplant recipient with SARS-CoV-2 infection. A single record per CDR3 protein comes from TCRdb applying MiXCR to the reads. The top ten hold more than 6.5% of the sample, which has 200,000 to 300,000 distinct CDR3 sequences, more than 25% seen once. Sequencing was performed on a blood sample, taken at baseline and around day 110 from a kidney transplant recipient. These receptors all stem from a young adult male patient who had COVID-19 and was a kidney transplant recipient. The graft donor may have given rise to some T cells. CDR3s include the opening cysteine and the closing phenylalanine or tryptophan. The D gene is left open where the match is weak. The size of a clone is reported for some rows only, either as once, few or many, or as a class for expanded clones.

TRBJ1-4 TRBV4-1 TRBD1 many CASSRGQFQGATNEKLFF TGCGCCAGCAGCCGCGGACAGTTTCAGGGGGCAACTAATGAAAAACTGTTTTTT
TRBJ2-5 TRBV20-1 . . CSARSSLRETQYF TGCAGTGCTAGATCCAGTCTACGAGAGACCCAGTACTTC
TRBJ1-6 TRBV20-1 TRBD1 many CSARENRGRSPLHF TGCAGTGCTAGAGAAAACAGGGGAAGATCACCCCTCCACTTT
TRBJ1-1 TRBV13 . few CASSPLLNTEAFF TGTGCCAGCAGCCCTCTCTTGAACACTGAAGCTTTCTTT
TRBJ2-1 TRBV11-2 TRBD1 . CASSADRGLYNEQLF TGTGCCAGCAGCGCCGACAGGGGACTCTACAATGAGCAGCTCTTC
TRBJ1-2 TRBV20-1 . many CSARVVLFRKTYGYTF TGCAGTGCTAGAGTTGTGCTGTTTCGAAAGACCTATGGCTACACCTTC
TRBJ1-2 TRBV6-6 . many CASSALRGGRKTYGYTF TGTGCCAGCAGTGCCTTACGAGGTGGGAGAAAGACCTATGGCTACACCTTC
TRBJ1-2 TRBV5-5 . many CASGLGVSRKTYGYTF TGTGCCAGCGGACTCGGTGTCTCGCGAAAGACCTATGGCTACACCTTC
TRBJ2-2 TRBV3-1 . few CASSTVAPISGLTGELFF TGTGCCAGCAGCACCGTGGCTCCCATTTCAGGCTTGACCGGGGAGCTGTTTTTT
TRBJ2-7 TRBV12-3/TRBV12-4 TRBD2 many CASSLVRLAGLSYEQYF TGTGCCAGCAGTTTGGTTAGACTAGCGGGACTCTCCTACGAGCAGTACTTC
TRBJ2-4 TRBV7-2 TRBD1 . CASSPQTGNLNIQYF TGTGCCAGCAGCCCCCAGACAGGGAATTTGAACATTCAGTACTTC
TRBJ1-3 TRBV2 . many CASRAEGNTIYF TGTGCCAGCAGGGCAGAAGGAAACACCATATATTTT
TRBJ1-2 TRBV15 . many CATSVWKRCGKTYGYTF TGTGCCACCAGCGTGTGGAAAAGGTGTGGAAAGACCTATGGCTACACCTTC
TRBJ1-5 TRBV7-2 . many CASSPRAGAQPQHF TGTGCCAGCAGCCCTAGGGCCGGGGCCCAGCCCCAGCATTTT
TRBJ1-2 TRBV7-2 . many CASSQSTRDGKTYGYTF TGTGCCAGCAGCCAGTCAACCAGAGACGGAAAGACCTATGGCTACACCTTC
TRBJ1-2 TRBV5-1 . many CASSSRAADYGYTF TGCGCCAGCAGCTCTAGAGCCGCGGACTATGGCTACACCTTC
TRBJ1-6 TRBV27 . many CASSPGTRPDVTPLHF TGTGCCAGCAGCCCCGGGACGAGACCAGATGTGACGCCCCTCCACTTT
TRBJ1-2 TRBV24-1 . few CATSSYGSTRKTYGYTF TGTGCCACCAGTTCGTACGGTAGTACCAGAAAGACCTATGGCTACACCTTC
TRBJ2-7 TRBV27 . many CASSYFTGSEQYF TGTGCCAGCAGTTATTTCACAGGGTCCGAGCAGTACTTC
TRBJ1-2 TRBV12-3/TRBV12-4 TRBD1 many CASSSGTGNYGYTF TGTGCCAGCAGTTCCGGGACAGGGAACTATGGCTACACCTTC
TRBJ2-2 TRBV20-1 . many CSARPTLRGPNTGELFF TGCAGTGCTAGACCCACACTCCGGGGACCGAACACCGGGGAGCTGTTTTTT
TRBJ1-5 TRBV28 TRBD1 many CASSPDRGRNQPQHF TGTGCCAGCAGCCCGGACAGGGGGCGGAATCAGCCCCAGCATTTT
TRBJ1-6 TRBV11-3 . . CANSYWTVRYNSPLHF TGTGCCAACAGCTACTGGACAGTCCGATATAATTCACCCCTCCACTTC
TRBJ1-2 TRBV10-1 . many CASSEVSEGIGGYTF TGCGCCAGCAGTGAGGTCTCGGAAGGGATTGGTGGCTACACCTTC
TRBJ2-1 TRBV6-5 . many CASTQEPSGARFYNEQFF TGTGCCAGCACCCAGGAGCCGTCGGGGGCCCGCTTCTACAATGAGCAGTTCTTC
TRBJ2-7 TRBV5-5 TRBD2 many CASSRRRLAAIPYEQYF TGTGCCAGCAGTCGCCGGCGACTAGCGGCGATACCCTACGAGCAGTACTTC
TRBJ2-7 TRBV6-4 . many CASSDRDRRDEQYF TGTGCCAGCAGTGACCGGGACCGTAGAGACGAGCAGTACTTC
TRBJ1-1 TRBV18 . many CASSRQGAEAFF TGTGCCAGCTCACGGCAGGGAGCTGAAGCTTTCTTT
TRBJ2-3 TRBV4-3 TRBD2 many CASSQEAGTSGTDTQYF TGCGCCAGCAGCCAAGAAGCAGGGACTAGCGGGACGGATACGCAGTATTTT
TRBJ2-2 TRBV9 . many CASSVVESGELFF TGTGCCAGCAGCGTAGTTGAGTCCGGGGAGCTGTTTTTT
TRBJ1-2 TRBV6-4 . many CASSYLGSHGKTYGYTF TGTGCCAGCAGTTATCTTGGCTCACACGGAAAGACCTATGGCTACACCTTC
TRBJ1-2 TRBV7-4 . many CASSRPPSARKTYGYTF TGTGCCAGCAGCAGGCCCCCTTCAGCTCGAAAGACCTATGGCTACACCTTC
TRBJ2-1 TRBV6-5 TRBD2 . CASSRELAGVGGERFF TGTGCCAGCAGCCGCGAACTAGCGGGAGTGGGCGGTGAGCGGTTCTTC
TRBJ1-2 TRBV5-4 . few CASKQTVPGKTYGYTF TGTGCCAGCAAGCAAACCGTACCAGGAAAGACCTATGGCTACACCTTC
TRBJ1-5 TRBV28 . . CASSADGDYTDTQHF TGTGCCAGCAGTGCTGACGGGGACTACACAGATACGCAGCATTTT
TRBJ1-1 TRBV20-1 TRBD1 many CSAIPGQGNTEAFF TGCAGTGCTATACCGGGACAGGGGAACACTGAAGCTTTCTTT
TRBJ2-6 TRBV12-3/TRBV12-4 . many CASSPQGAGANVLTF TGTGCCAGCAGTCCTCAGGGTGCTGGGGCCAACGTCCTGACTTTC
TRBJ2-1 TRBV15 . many CATLGQGVGESYNEQFF TGTGCCACCCTCGGGCAAGGGGTGGGGGAATCCTACAATGAGCAGTTCTTC
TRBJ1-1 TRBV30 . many CAWSVKEDTEAFF TGTGCCTGGAGTGTAAAGGAGGACACTGAAGCTTTCTTT
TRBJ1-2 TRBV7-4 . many CASSSRRSARKTYGYTF TGTGCCAGCAGCTCGCGGCGTTCAGCTCGAAAGACCTATGGCTACACCTTC
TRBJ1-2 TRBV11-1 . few CASSVKLKAGKTYGYTF TGTGCCAGCAGCGTGAAACTTAAGGCTGGAAAGACCTATGGCTACACCTTC
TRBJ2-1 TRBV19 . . CASNEGESNNEQFF TGTGCCAGTAACGAGGGCGAGAGTAACAATGAGCAGTTCTTC
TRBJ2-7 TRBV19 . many CASSWDPYSYEQYF TGTGCCAGTAGTTGGGACCCATACTCCTACGAGCAGTACTTC
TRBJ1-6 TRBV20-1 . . CNARDRLEAYNSPLHF TGCAATGCTAGAGACAGGTTGGAGGCCTATAATTCACCCCTCCACTTT
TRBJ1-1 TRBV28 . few CASRNPGGGVEAFF TGTGCCAGCAGAAATCCGGGGGGAGGCGTTGAAGCTTTCTTT
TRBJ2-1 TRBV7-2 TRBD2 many CASSGDGLAFYNEQFF TGTGCCAGCAGCGGAGACGGACTAGCATTCTACAATGAGCAGTTCTTC